This TCR beta chain appears in the sequencing data of a study of technical replicates of blood from a few donors. Here immunoSEQ multiplex PCR was the method, and the copy in TCRdb shows in-frame clones only, minus some. The table shows almost 70,000 clones, with about 89% occurring only once. There are 17 residues in the CDR3. J gave up 6 bases and V 1 base, and 11 bases lay outside the gene matches. Germline loops: CDR1 LGHNA, CDR2 YSLEER. This TCR was sampled from a human donor in good health. Some clones in this sample may be carry-over from other donors' samples. This rearrangement joins TRBV4-3 to TRBJ2-2, with 7 nucleotides matching TRBD1. What was sequenced was PBMCs. The CDR3 DNA follows: TGCGCCAGCAGCCAAGGTCTTCCGGACAGGCATTCCGGGGAGCTGTTTTTT. Protein: CASSQGLPDRHSGELFF.